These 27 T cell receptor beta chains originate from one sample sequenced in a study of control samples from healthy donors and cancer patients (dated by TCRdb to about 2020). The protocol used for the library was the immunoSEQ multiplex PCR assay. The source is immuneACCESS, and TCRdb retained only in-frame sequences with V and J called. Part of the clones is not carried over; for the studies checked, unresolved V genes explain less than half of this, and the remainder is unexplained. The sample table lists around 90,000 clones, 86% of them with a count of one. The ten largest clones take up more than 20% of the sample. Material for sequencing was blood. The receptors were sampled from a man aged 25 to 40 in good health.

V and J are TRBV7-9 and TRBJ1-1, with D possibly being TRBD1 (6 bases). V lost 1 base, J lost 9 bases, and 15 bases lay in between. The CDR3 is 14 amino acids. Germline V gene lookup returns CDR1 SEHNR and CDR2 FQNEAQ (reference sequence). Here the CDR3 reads CASSLEAGAPKAFF. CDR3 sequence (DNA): TGTGCCAGCAGCTTAGAGGCAGGGGCCCCCAAAGCTTTCTTT.

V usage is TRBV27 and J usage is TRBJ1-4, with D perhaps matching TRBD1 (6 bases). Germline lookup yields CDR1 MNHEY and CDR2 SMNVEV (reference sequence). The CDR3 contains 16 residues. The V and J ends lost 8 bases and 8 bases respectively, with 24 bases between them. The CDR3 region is CASRITAGGRGEKLFF. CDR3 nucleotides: TGTGCCAGCCGAATCACCGCGGGGGGCAGAGGGGAAAAACTGTTTTTT. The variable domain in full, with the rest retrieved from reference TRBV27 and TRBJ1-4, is EAQVTQNPRYLITVTGKKLTVTCSQNMNHEYMSWYRQDPGLGLRQIYYSMNVEVTDKGDVPEGYKVSRKEKRNFPLILESPSPNQTSLYFCASRITAGGRGEKLFFGSGTQLSVL.

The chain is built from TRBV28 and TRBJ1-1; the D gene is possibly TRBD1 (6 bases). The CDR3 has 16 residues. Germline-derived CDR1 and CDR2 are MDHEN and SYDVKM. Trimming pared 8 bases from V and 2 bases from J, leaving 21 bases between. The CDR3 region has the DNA TGTGCCAGCCGCAGGCGGGGGGTAGGGGGAAACACTGAAGCTTTCTTT. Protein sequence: CASRRRGVGGNTEAFF. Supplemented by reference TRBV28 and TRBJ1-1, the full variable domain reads DVKVTQSSRYLVKRTGEKVFLECVQDMDHENMFWYRQDPGLGLRLIYFSYDVKMKEKGDIPEGYSVSREKKERFSLILESASTNQTSMYLCASRRRGVGGNTEAFFGQGTRLTVV.

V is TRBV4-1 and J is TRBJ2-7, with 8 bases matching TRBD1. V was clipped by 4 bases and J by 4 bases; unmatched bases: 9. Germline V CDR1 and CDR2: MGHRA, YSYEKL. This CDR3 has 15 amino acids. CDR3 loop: CASSPRQGQGYEQYV. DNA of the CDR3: TGCGCCAGCAGCCCCCGACAGGGGCAAGGTTACGAGCAGTACGTC.

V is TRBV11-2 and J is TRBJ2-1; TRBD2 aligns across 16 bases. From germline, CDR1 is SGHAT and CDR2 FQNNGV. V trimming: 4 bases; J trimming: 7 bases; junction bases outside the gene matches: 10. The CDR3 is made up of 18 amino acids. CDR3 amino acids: CASSSGTSGGAGWNEQFF. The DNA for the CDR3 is TGTGCCAGCAGCTCTGGGACTAGCGGGGGGGCCGGTTGGAATGAGCAGTTCTTC.

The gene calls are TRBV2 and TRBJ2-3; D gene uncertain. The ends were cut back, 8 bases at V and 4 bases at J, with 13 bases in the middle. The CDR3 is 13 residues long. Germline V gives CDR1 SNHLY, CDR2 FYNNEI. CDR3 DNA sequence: TGTGCCAGCCAGCGTGGGTCTCCAGATACGCAGTATTTT. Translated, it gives CASQRGSPDTQYF.

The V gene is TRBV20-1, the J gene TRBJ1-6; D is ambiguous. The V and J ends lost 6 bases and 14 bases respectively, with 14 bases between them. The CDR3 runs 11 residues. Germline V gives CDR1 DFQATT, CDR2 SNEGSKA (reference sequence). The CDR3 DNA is TGCAGTGCGCGGGAAAGCAGCACCCTCCACTTT. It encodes CSARESSTLHF.

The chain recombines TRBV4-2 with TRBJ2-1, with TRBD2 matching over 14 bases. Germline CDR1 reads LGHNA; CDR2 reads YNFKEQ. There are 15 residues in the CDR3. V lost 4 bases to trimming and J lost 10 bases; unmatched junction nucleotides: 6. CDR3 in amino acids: CASSPGLAGAWEQFF. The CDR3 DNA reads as TGTGCCAGCAGCCCGGGACTAGCGGGGGCTTGGGAGCAGTTCTTC.

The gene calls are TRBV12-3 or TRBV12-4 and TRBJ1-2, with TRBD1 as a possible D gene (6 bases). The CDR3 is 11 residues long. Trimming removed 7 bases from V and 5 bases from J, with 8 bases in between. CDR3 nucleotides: TGTGCCAGCACCACAGGGTATGGCTACACCTTC. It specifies CASTTGYGYTF.

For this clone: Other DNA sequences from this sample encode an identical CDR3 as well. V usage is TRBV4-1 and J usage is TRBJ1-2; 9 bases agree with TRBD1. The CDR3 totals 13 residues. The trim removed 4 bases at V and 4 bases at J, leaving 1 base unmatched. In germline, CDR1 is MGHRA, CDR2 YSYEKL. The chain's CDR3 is CASSPTGGYGYTF. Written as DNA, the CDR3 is TGCGCCAGCAGCCCGACAGGGGGCTATGGCTACACCTTC.

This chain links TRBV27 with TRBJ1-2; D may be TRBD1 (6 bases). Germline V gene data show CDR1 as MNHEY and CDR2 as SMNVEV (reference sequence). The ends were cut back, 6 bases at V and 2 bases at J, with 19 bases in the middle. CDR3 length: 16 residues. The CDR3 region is CASSPSSGGFNYGYTF. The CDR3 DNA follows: TGTGCCAGCAGCCCCTCTTCCGGGGGCTTCAACTATGGCTACACCTTC.

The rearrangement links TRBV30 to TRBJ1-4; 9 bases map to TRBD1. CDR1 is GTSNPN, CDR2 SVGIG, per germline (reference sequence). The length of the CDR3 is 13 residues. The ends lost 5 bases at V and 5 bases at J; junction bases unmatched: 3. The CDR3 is CAWSGTGNEKLFF. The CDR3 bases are TGTGCCTGGTCCGGGACAGGGAATGAAAAACTGTTTTTT.

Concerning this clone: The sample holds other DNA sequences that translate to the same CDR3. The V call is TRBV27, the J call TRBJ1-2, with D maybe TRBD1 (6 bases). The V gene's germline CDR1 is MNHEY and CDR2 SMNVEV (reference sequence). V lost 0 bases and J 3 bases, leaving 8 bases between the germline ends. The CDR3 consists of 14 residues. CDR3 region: CASSLSGQYYGYTF. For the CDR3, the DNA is TGTGCCAGCAGTTTATCAGGACAGTACTATGGCTACACCTTC.

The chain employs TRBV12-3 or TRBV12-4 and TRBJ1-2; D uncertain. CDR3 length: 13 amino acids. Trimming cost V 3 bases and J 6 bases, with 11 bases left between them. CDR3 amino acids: CASSFGVEDGYTF. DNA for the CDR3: TGTGCCAGCAGTTTCGGGGTGGAGGATGGCTACACCTTC.

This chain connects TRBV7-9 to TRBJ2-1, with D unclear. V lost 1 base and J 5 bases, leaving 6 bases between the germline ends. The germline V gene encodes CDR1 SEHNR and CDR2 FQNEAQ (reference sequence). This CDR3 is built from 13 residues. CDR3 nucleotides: TGTGCCAGCAGCTTAGGGGCGGACAATGAGCAGTTCTTC. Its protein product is CASSLGADNEQFF.

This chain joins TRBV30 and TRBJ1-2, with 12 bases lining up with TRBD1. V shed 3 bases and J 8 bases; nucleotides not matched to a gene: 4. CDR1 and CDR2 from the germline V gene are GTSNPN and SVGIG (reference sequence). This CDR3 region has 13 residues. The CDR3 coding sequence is TGTGCCTGGAGGGGGGACAGGGGGCTGGGCTACACCTTC. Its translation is CAWRGDRGLGYTF. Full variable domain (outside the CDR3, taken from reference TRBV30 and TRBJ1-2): SQTIHQWPATLVQPVGSPLSLECTVEGTSNPNLYWYRQAAGRGLQLLFYSVGIGQISSEVPQNLSASRPQDRQFILSSKKLLLSDSGFYLCAWRGDRGLGYTFGSGTRLTVV.

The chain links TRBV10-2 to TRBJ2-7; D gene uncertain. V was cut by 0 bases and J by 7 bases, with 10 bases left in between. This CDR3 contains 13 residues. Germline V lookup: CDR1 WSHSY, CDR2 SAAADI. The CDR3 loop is CASSESGRREQYV. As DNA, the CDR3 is TGCGCCAGCAGTGAGTCTGGACGCCGAGAGCAGTACGTC.

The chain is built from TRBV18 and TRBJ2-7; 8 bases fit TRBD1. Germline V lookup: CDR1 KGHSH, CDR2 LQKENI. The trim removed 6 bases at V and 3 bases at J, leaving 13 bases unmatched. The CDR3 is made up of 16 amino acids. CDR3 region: CASSLGIRQGSYEQYF. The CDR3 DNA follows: TGTGCCAGCTCCCTTGGCATCCGACAGGGGAGCTACGAGCAGTACTTC.

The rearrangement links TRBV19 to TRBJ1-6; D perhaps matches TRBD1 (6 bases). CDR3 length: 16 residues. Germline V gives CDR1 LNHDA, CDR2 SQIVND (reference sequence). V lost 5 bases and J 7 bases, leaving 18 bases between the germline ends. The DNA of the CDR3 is TGTGCCAGTAGTTTCCCCCCCGGGGGCGAAAATTCACCCCTCCACTTT. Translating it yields CASSFPPGGENSPLHF.

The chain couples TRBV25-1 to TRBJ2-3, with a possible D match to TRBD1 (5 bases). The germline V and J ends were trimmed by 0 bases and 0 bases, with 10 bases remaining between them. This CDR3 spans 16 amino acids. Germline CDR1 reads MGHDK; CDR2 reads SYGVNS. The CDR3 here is CASSEYRARSTDTQYF. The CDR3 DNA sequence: TGTGCCAGCAGTGAATACAGGGCGAGAAGCACAGATACGCAGTATTTT.

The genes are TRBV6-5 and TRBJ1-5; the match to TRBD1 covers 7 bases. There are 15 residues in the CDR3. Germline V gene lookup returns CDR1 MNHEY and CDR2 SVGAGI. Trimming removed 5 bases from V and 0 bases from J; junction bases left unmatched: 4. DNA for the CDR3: TGTGCCAGCAGTAGGACAGGCCATAGCAATCAGCCCCAGCATTTT. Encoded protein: CASSRTGHSNQPQHF.

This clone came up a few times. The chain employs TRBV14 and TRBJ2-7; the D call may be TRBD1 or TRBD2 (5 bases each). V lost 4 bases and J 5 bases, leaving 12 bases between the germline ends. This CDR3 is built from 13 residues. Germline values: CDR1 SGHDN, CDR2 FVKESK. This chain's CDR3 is CASSPQRGDEQYV. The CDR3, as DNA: TGTGCCAGCAGCCCCCAAAGGGGAGACGAGCAGTACGTC.

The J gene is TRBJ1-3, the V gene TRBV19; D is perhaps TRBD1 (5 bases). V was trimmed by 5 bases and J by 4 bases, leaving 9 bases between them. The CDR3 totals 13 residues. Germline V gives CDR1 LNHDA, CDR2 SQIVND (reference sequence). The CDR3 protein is CASSRDRGNTIYF. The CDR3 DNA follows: TGTGCCAGTAGTCGGGACCGAGGAAACACCATATATTTT.

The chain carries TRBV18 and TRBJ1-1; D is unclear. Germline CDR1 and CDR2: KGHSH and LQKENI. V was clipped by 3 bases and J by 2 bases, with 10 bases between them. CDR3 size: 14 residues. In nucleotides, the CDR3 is TGTGCCAGCTCACCTAAGGACTCAAACACTGAAGCTTTCTTT. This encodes CASSPKDSNTEAFF.

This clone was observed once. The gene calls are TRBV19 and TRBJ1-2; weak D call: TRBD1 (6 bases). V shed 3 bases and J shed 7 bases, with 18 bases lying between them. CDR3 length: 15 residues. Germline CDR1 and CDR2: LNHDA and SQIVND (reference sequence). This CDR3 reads CASSIGGSGLGGYTF. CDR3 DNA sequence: TGTGCCAGTAGTATTGGGGGCTCTGGCTTGGGTGGCTACACCTTC.

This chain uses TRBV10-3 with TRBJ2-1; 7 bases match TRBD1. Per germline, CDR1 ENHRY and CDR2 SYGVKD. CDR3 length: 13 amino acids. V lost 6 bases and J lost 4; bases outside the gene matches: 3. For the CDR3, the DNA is TGTGCCATCAGCCTGGGACAGTACAATGAGCAGTTCTTC. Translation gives CAISLGQYNEQFF.

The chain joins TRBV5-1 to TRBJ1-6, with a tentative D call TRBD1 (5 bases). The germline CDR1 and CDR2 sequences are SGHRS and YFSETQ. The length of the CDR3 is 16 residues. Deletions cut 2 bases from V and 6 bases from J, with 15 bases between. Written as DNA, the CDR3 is TGCGCCAGCAGCTTCGGGACCCCCGACTTTAATTCACCCCTCCACTTT. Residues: CASSFGTPDFNSPLHF. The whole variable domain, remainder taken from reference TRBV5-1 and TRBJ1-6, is KAGVTQTPRYLIKTRGQQVTLSCSPISGHRSVSWYQQTPGQGLQFLFEYFSETQRNKGNFPGRFSGRQFSNSRSEMNVSTLELGDSALYLCASSFGTPDFNSPLHFGNGTRLTVT.